These T cell receptor beta chains were read from a single sample in a study of cytomegalovirus exposure and HLA in healthy donors. Sequenced by immunoSEQ multiplex PCR; TCRdb stores in-frame clones only, minus some. This table has 100,000 to 150,000 clones, 85% to 90% appearing once. The material sequenced was PBMCs. These receptors all stem from a woman aged 18-29 years in good health and CMV-seronegative. The CDR3 runs from the conserved cysteine through the conserved F or W. A D gene is named only where the DNA matches it firmly. Rows give clone size only sometimes, using once, few, many, or a class for an expanded clone.

TGCGCCAGCTCCAGGACAGTTGACAGGGAGCTGTTTTTT	CASSRTVDRELFF	.	TRBV10-1	TRBJ2-2	.
TGCGCCAGCAGCTCCCACGGGCGGGGGGTCGATGAGCAGTTCTTC	CASSSHGRGVDEQFF	TRBD2	TRBV4-1	TRBJ2-1	.
TGTGCCAGCAGCTTAGAGTGGACAGGGGACTCACCCCTCCACTTT	CASSLEWTGDSPLHF	TRBD1	TRBV7-6	TRBJ1-6	.
TGTGCCAGCAGTGAAGATTTGCGGGAGAACGGCCATGGCTACACCTTC	CASSEDLRENGHGYTF	.	TRBV2	TRBJ1-2	.
TGTGCCAGCAGAAAGGGACAGTTAACCTATGGCTACACCTTC	CASRKGQLTYGYTF	TRBD1	TRBV2	TRBJ1-2	.
TGTGCCAGCAGGGGACCAGGGGGCTATAAAACAGGGGGCCCGCGTTTC	CASRGPGGYKTGGPRF	TRBD1	TRBV5-4	TRBJ1-1	.
TGTGCCAGCAGCCAAGCGAGTTCCCGCGGGGCTATTCCTCATGTTCACACCGGGGAGCTGTTTTTT	CASSQASSRGAIPHVHTGELFF	.	TRBV4-2	TRBJ2-2	.
TGTGCCAGCAGTGCGGGTAGCTACGAGCAGTACTTC	CASSAGSYEQYF	.	TRBV2	TRBJ2-7	.
TGTGCCAGCAGCTTGGGGACTGTGAACACTGAAGCTTTCTTT	CASSLGTVNTEAFF	.	TRBV7-2	TRBJ1-1	once
TGTGCCGGAAGATACAGGGCTACCTACAATGAGCAGTTCTTC	CAGRYRATYNEQFF	.	TRBV21-1	TRBJ2-1	.
TGTGCCAGCACCAAGGGCCAGACAGGGGGCGAGCAGTACTTC	CASTKGQTGGEQYF	TRBD1	TRBV27	TRBJ2-7	.
TGTGCCAGCAGCCAAGTTGAGTTCCATGAGCAGTTCTTC	CASSQVEFHEQFF	.	TRBV4-2	TRBJ2-1	once
TGTGCCAGCAGCCCCGACAGGAACGAAGCTTTCTTT	CASSPDRNEAFF	.	TRBV7-3	TRBJ1-1	.